The rows below give T cell receptor beta chains drawn from one sample of a study of fetal regulatory T cell absence and autoimmunity. TCRdb keeps only in-frame clones here, not all; method: immunoSEQ multiplex PCR. The profile shows 95,000 or so clones, 55% to 75% of them singletons. The specimen was pancreas tissue. These receptors were taken from a male donor with IPEX syndrome. The CDR3 runs from the conserved cysteine through the conserved F or W. A D gene is named only where the DNA matches it firmly. The size of a clone is reported for some rows only, either as once, few or many, or as a class for expanded clones.

V,size,J,D,DNA,CDR3
TRBV29-1,.,TRBJ2-7,.,TGCAGCGTTGAAGATCTGGGGGGTCCGACCTACGAGCAGTACTTC,CSVEDLGGPTYEQYF
TRBV30,.,TRBJ2-5,TRBD2,TGTGCCTGGAGCATGGGACTAACGGCCCATTGGAGAGAGACCCAGTACTTC,CAWSMGLTAHWRETQYF
TRBV6-5,.,TRBJ2-7,TRBD1,TGTGCCAGCAGTTACCCCGGACAGGACGAGCAGTACTTC,CASSYPGQDEQYF
TRBV12-2,.,TRBJ1-5,.,TGTGCAAGTCGCATCGATATAGTACAGGGGCGAAGCAATCAGCCCCAGCATTTT,CASRIDIVQGRSNQPQHF
TRBV9,.,TRBJ2-5,TRBD1,TGTGCCAGCAGCCCGGACAGGGGGGAGACCCAGTACTTC,CASSPDRGETQYF
TRBV27,once,TRBJ2-1,.,TGTGCCAGCAGTTTATCCCTACCGGGGTACAATGAGCAGTTCTTC,CASSLSLPGYNEQFF
TRBV4-3,.,TRBJ2-7,TRBD1,TGCGCCAGCAGCCCCCTTTATGTGACAGGGTACGAGGAGCAGTACTTC,CASSPLYVTGYEEQYF
TRBV29-1,few,TRBJ1-1,.,TGCAGCGTCCAGGGGATGAACACTGAAGCTTTCTTT,CSVQGMNTEAFF
TRBV6-1,.,TRBJ1-1,TRBD1,TGTGCCAGCAGTGGGGACAGGTTGAACACTGAAGCTTTCTTT,CASSGDRLNTEAFF
TRBV30,.,TRBJ2-3,TRBD2,TGTGCCTGGGAGGGGACTAGCGGGGGGGCACAGTATTTT,CAWEGTSGGAQYF
TRBV27,.,TRBJ2-2,.,TGTGCCAGCAGTTTTTTGCAGGCGGCGGGGACCGGGGAGCTGTTTTTT,CASSFLQAAGTGELFF
TRBV11-2,.,TRBJ2-7,TRBD2,TGTGCCAGCAGCGAAGCAGAACTAGCGGCCTTCTCCTACGAGCAGTACTTC,CASSEAELAAFSYEQYF
TRBV6-4,once,TRBJ1-2,.,TGTGCCAGCAGTGACAAGGGGGCTAACTATGGCTACACCTTC,CASSDKGANYGYTF
TRBV30,.,TRBJ1-5,.,TGTGCCTTTTATAGCAATCAGCCCCAGCATTTT,CAFYSNQPQHF
TRBV2,once,TRBJ2-1,TRBD2,TGTGCCAGCAGTGATCGGCGGGGGGGCCGGGATGAGCAGTTCTTC,CASSDRRGGRDEQFF
TRBV18,.,TRBJ2-3,TRBD1,TGTGCCAGCTCACGACTCCTCGGGACAGACACAGATACGCAGTATTTT,CASSRLLGTDTDTQYF
TRBV9,.,TRBJ1-4,.,TGTGCCAGCAGCGTAGAGGCCAGGGTGAATGAAAAACTGTTTTTT,CASSVEARVNEKLFF